This T cell receptor beta chain appears in the sequencing data of a study of T cell repertoires in cytomegalovirus infection. Study at large: Public TCR beta signatures marked donors with CMV infection and the matching HLA.

General study findings and limits: CMV-specific TCR beta clonotypes restricted by HLA-C dominated the ex vivo response.

From germline, CDR1 is MNHEY and CDR2 SVGAGI. This CDR3 is built from 15 residues. With 5 bases removed from V and 1 base from J, the gap between germline ends came to 14 bases. TCRdb redid the calling of the reads with MiXCR, one entry per CDR3 protein. The profile covers some 920,000 distinct CDR3 sequences, with roughly 30% appearing a single time and about 14% taken by the ten largest. Worth noting for this clonotype: Its specificity is unknown.

The receptor comes from a human donor in good health (CMV status not recorded). Some clones in this sample may be carry-over from other donors' samples. Material: cultured CD8+ T cells from PBMCs, obtained from culture after CMV antigen stimulation. The chain is built from TRBV6-5 and TRBJ1-2; maybe TRBD1 (5 bases). The CDR3 protein is CASSPMRGVNYGYTF. As DNA, the CDR3 is TGTGCCAGCAGTCCAATGAGAGGGGTTAACTATGGCTACACCTTC.